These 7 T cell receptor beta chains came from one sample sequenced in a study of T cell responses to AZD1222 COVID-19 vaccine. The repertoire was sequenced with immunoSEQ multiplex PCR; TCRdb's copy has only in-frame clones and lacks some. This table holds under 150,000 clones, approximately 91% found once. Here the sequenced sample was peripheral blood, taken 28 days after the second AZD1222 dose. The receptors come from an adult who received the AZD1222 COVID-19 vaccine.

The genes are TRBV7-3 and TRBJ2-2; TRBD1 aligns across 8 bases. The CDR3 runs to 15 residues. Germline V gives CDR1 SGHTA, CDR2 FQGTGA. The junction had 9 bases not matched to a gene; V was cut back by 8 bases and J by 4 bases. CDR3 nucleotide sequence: TGTGCCAGCGGGTTTCAGGGGGCGATCACCGGGGAGCTGTTTTTT. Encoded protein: CASGFQGAITGELFF.

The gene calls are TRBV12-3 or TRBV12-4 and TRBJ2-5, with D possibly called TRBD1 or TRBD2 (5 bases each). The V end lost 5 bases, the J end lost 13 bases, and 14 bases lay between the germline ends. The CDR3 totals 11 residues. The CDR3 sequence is CASSLGTGRYF. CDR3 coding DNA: TGTGCCAGCAGTCTAGGGACCGGTCGGTACTTC.

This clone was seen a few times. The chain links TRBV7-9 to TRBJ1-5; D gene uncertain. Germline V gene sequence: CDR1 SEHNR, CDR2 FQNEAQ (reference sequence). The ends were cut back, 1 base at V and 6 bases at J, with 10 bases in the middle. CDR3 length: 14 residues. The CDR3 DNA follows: TGTGCCAGCAGCTTAGACATCACACGTCAGCCCCAGCATTTT. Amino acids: CASSLDITRQPQHF.

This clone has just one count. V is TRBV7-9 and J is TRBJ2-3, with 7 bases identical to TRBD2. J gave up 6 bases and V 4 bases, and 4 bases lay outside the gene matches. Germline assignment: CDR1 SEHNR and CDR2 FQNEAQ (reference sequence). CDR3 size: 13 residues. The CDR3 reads CASSWKRGDTQYF. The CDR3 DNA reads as TGTGCCAGCAGCTGGAAGCGGGGTGATACGCAGTATTTT. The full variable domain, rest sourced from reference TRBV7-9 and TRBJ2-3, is DTGVSQNPRHKITKRGQNVTFRCDPISEHNRLYWYRQTLGQGPEFLTYFQNEAQLEKSRLLSDRFSAERPKGSFSTLEIQRTEQGDSAMYLCASSWKRGDTQYFGPGTRLTVL.

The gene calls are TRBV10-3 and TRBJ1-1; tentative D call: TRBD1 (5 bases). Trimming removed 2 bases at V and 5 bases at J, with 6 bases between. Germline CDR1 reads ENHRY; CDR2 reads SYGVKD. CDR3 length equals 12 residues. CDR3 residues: CAISERQTEAFF. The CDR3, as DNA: TGTGCCATCAGTGAGCGACAGACTGAAGCTTTCTTT.

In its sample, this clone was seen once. In nucleotides, the CDR3 is TGTGCCAGCACCTCCAGTCAGGGACTATCCCCTAGGGAGCAGTTCTTC. Translated, it gives CASTSSQGLSPREQFF. The chain carries TRBV5-4 and TRBJ2-1, with 7 bases that match TRBD2. The CDR3 is 16 amino acids. V was pared by 6 bases and J by 10 bases, with 19 bases of the junction left unmatched. Germline V gene data show CDR1 as SGHNT and CDR2 as YYREEE (reference sequence).

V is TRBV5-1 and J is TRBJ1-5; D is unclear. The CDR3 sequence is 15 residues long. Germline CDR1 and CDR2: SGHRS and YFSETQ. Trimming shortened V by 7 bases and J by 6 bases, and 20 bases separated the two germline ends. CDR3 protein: CASSLEGGLRQPQHF. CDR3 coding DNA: TGCGCCAGCTCTCTCGAGGGAGGTTTACGTCAGCCCCAGCATTTT.